A selection of T cell receptor beta chains follows, all from one sample in a study of shared T cell receptors in the human thymus. The repertoire was sequenced with immunoSEQ multiplex PCR; TCRdb's copy has only in-frame clones and lacks some. The sample lists approximately 730,000 clones, 70% to 90% occurring once. The same data also contributed to another study, on human thymus T cells.

The material sequenced was thymocytes. The receptor source for this set is a girl in the first two years of life with a congenital heart defect. The CDR3 runs from the conserved cysteine through the conserved F or W. The D gene is left open where the match is weak. A clone size is listed for some rows: how often the clone was seen (once, few, many), or a class if it is expanded.

J gene | clone size | D gene | V gene | CDR3 protein | CDR3 DNA
TRBJ1-6 | once | . | TRBV12-5 | CASGLDSSYNSPLHF | TGTGCTAGTGGTTTGGACAGCTCCTATAATTCACCCCTCCACTTT
TRBJ2-1 | once | . | TRBV4-1 | CASSQVIPNEQFF | TGCGCCAGCAGCCAAGTAATCCCCAATGAGCAGTTCTTC
TRBJ2-7 | . | TRBD2 | TRBV7-2 | CASSRAGLGTSGPIGTPYF | TGTGCCAGCAGCAGGGCGGGCCTGGGGACTAGCGGGCCGATTGGTACCCCGTACTTC
TRBJ1-1 | once | . | TRBV7-8 | CASSPAVGQNLNTEAFF | TGTGCCAGCAGCCCAGCGGTAGGGCAGAACTTGAACACTGAAGCTTTCTTT
TRBJ1-4 | few | . | TRBV11-2 | CASSCRQEAVEKLFF | TGTGCCAGCAGCTGCCGACAGGAGGCAGTTGAAAAACTGTTTTTT
TRBJ2-1 | . | TRBD2 | TRBV28 | CASSLFLLSSGGIEHLNYNEQFF | TGTGCCAGCAGTTTATTCCTTCTCTCTAGCGGGGGGATCGAACACCTCAACTACAATGAGCAGTTCTTC
TRBJ2-7 | . | . | TRBV20-1 | CSAYRSYEQYF | TGCAGTGCTTACAGATCCTACGAGCAGTACTTC
TRBJ1-2 | once | TRBD1 | TRBV4-1 | CASSQQVQGAFNYGYTF | TGCGCCAGCAGCCAACAAGTACAGGGGGCCTTCAACTATGGCTACACCTTC
TRBJ2-2 | once | . | TRBV7-3 | CASSFRSYPPQLWNTGELFF | TGTGCCAGCAGCTTCAGGTCGTACCCTCCTCAACTCTGGAACACCGGGGAGCTGTTTTTT
TRBJ1-5 | . | TRBD1 | TRBV4-1 | CASSQGDRENQPQHF | TGCGCCAGCAGCCAAGGGGACAGGGAAAATCAGCCCCAGCATTTT
TRBJ1-6 | few | TRBD1 | TRBV15 | CATSRGTGMNSPLHF | TGTGCCACCAGCAGAGGGACAGGGATGAATTCACCCCTCCACTTT
TRBJ2-4 | . | TRBD2 | TRBV29-1 | CSVNMGGDAKNIQYF | TGCAGCGTTAACATGGGGGGGGATGCCAAAAACATTCAGTACTTC
TRBJ2-3 | once | . | TRBV7-8 | CASSLGADTQYF | TGTGCCAGCAGCTTAGGGGCGGATACGCAGTATTTT
TRBJ1-2 | . | . | TRBV4-1 | CASSPNRDFYGYTF | TGCGCCAGCAGCCCGAACAGGGATTTCTATGGCTACACCTTC
TRBJ1-1 | . | . | TRBV5-1 | CASSLDGTGAFF | TGCGCCAGCAGCTTGGACGGGACTGGGGCTTTCTTT
TRBJ1-2 | . | TRBD1 | TRBV7-9 | CASSSERGTGVSNYGYTF | TGTGCCAGCAGCTCAGAACGGGGGACAGGAGTTTCTAACTATGGCTACACCTTC
TRBJ1-4 | once | . | TRBV5-1 | CASSLGYRARAYEKLFF | TGCGCCAGCAGCTTGGGGTATCGGGCGAGGGCATATGAAAAACTGTTTTTT
TRBJ2-5 | . | . | TRBV10-3 | CAISGDSKFPEETQYF | TGTGCCATCAGTGGTGATAGTAAGTTCCCCGAAGAGACCCAGTACTTC
TRBJ2-3 | few | . | TRBV28 | CASSPTTPDTDTQYF | TGTGCCAGCAGTCCCACTACCCCGGACACAGATACGCAGTATTTT
TRBJ2-2 | . | . | TRBV28 | CASSWTRIVTGELFF | TGTGCCAGCAGTTGGACTCGTATAGTTACCGGGGAGCTGTTTTTT
TRBJ1-6 | . | . | TRBV19 | CASSTLGREGENNSPLHF | TGTGCCAGTAGTACCCTGGGGCGGGAAGGGGAGAATAATTCACCCCTCCACTTT
TRBJ2-7 | . | TRBD1 | TRBV28 | CASSLFTGGWVQYF | TGTGCCAGCAGTTTATTCACAGGGGGCTGGGTACAGTACTTC
TRBJ1-1 | . | . | TRBV14 | CASSQGEGSHTEAFF | TGTGCCAGCAGCCAAGGAGAGGGCAGTCACACTGAAGCTTTCTTT
TRBJ1-2 | . | . | TRBV5-5 | CASSADRRSEIYGYTF | TGTGCCAGCAGCGCCGATAGGAGGTCAGAGATTTATGGCTACACCTTC
TRBJ2-7 | . | TRBD1 | TRBV4-3 | CASSQDFSLSQGEIEQYF | TGCGCCAGCAGCCAAGATTTCAGTTTGTCACAGGGGGAAATCGAGCAGTACTTC
TRBJ1-6 | . | TRBD1 | TRBV5-1 | CASTKTGTGPSPLHF | TGCGCCAGCACCAAAACCGGGACAGGACCCTCACCCCTCCACTTT
TRBJ1-5 | once | . | TRBV5-6 | CASSLKENRPQGINQPQHF | TGTGCCAGCAGCTTGAAGGAAAACAGGCCCCAGGGGATAAATCAGCCCCAGCATTTT
TRBJ1-1 | . | . | TRBV6-1 | CASSVGEVNTEAFF | TGTGCCAGCAGTGTCGGGGAGGTGAACACTGAAGCTTTCTTT
TRBJ2-3 | . | TRBD2 | TRBV15 | CATSRGALGRGALGDTQYF | TGTGCCACCAGCAGAGGCGCCCTGGGGCGGGGGGCCCTTGGAGATACGCAGTATTTT
TRBJ2-2 | . | . | TRBV6-5 | CASSYQITGELFF | TGTGCCAGCAGTTACCAAATCACCGGGGAGCTGTTTTTT
TRBJ1-1 | . | . | TRBV15 | CATSRDHVDRGEDTEAFF | TGTGCCACCAGCAGAGATCATGTCGATCGGGGGGAGGACACTGAAGCTTTCTTT
TRBJ2-2 | . | . | TRBV6-5 | CASRHKTGELFF | TGTGCCAGCAGACACAAGACCGGGGAGCTGTTTTTT
TRBJ1-2 | few | . | TRBV4-2 | CASSRTQGNPTPYGYTF | TGTGCCAGCAGCAGGACCCAGGGCAACCCTACCCCCTATGGCTACACCTTC
TRBJ1-2 | . | . | TRBV4-3 | CASSQESSGGGMGANYGYTF | TGCGCCAGCAGCCAAGAAAGTTCCGGTGGAGGGATGGGGGCTAACTATGGCTACACCTTC
TRBJ2-7 | . | . | TRBV7-8 | CASSLKCGAYQQYF | TGTGCCAGCAGCTTAAAATGCGGCGCCTATCAGCAGTACTTC
TRBJ1-2 | . | . | TRBV9 | CASSGPKSGQSDSYTF | TGTGCCAGCAGCGGACCCAAGAGCGGACAGAGTGATAGCTACACCTTC
TRBJ2-7 | once | . | TRBV27 | CASSFWGAPEQYF | TGTGCCAGCAGTTTTTGGGGCGCCCCCGAGCAGTACTTC
TRBJ1-6 | . | . | TRBV5-1 | CASSFRRPQGRNSPLHF | TGCGCCAGCAGCTTTAGGAGACCCCAGGGGAGAAATTCACCCCTCCACTTT
TRBJ1-5 | . | . | TRBV4-1 | CASSQGGVGSSQPQHF | TGCGCCAGCAGCCAAGGCGGGGTCGGGTCTAGTCAGCCCCAGCATTTT
TRBJ1-1 | . | . | TRBV5-6 | CASSFWWRGVDLNTEAFF | TGTGCCAGCAGCTTCTGGTGGCGGGGGGTGGATCTCAACACTGAAGCTTTCTTT
TRBJ2-3 | . | TRBD2 | TRBV19 | CASSSWRGGTDTQYF | TGTGCCAGTAGTTCTTGGCGGGGGGGCACAGATACGCAGTATTTT
TRBJ1-1 | . | . | TRBV28 | CASSLGASEAFF | TGTGCCAGCAGTTTAGGGGCCTCTGAAGCTTTCTTT
TRBJ1-2 | . | TRBD1 | TRBV6-6 | CASSRQGANAGYTF | TGTGCCAGCAGTCGACAGGGGGCGAATGCCGGCTACACCTTC